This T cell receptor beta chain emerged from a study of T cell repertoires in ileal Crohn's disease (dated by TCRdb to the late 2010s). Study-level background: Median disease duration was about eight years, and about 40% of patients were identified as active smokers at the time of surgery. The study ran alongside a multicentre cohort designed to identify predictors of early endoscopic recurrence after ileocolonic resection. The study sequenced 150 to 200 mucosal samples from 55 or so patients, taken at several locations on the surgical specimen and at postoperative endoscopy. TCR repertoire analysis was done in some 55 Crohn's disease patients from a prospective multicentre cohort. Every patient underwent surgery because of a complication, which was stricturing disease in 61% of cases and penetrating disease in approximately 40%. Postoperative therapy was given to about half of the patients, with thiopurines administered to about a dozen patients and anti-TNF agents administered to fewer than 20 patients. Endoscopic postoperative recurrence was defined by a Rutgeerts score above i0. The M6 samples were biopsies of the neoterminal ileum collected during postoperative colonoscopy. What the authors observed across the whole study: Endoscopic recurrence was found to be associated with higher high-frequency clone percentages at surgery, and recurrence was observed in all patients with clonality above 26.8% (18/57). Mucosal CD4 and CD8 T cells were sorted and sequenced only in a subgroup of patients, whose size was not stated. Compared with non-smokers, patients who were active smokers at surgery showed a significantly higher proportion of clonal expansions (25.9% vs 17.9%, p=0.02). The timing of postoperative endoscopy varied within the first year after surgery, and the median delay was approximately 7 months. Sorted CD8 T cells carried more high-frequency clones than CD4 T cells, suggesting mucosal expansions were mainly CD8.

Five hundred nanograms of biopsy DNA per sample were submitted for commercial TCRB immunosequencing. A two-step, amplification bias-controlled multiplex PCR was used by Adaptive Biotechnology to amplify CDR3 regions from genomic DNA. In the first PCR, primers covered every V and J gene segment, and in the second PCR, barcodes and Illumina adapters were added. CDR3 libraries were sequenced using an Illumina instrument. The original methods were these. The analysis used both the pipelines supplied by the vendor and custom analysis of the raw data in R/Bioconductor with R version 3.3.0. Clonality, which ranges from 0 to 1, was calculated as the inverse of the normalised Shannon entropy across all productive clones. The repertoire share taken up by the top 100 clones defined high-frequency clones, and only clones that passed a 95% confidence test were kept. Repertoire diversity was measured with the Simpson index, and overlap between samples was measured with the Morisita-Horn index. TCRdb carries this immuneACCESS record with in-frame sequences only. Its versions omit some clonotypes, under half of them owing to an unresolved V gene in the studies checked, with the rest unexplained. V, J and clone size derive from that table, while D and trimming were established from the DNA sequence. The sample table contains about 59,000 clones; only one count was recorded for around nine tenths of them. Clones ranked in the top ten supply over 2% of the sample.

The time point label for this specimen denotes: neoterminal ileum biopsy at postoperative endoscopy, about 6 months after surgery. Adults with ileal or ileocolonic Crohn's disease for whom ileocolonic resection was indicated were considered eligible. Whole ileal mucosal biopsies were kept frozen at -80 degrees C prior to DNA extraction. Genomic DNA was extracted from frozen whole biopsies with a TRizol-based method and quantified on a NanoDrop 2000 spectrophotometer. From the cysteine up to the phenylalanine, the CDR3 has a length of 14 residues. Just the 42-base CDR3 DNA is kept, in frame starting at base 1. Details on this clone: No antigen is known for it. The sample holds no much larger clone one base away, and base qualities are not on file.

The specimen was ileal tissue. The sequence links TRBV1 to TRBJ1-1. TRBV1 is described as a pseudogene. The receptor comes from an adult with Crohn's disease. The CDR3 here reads CTSSQDPLNTEAFF. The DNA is TGCACCAGCAGCCAAGATCCTTTGAACACTGAAGCTTTCTTT.